Below, 25 T cell receptor beta chains from the same sample are listed, as sequenced in a study of Ad26.COV2.S vaccination and SARS-CoV-2 variants. This sample's treatment: some 20 received Ad26.COV2.S at low or high dose, single or two shots; about 5 received placebo; per-sample allocation not given. Sampling happened 63 days after the first vaccine or placebo injection. TCRdb's copy holds only in-frame clones and misses some; the assay was immunoSEQ multiplex PCR. The sample consists of 300,000 to 500,000 clones, approximately 86% of them appearing once. Sequencing was performed on peripheral blood, taken in a trial of Ad26.COV2.S vaccine versus placebo. All receptors derive from a person aged 18-60 years who received the Ad26.COV2.S COVID-19 vaccine or a placebo.

The chain couples TRBV7-9 to TRBJ1-1; 9 bases are a match to TRBD1. Germline CDR1 and CDR2: SEHNR and FQNEAQ (reference sequence). The CDR3 is made up of 15 amino acids. Trimming at V came to 5 bases and at J to 3 bases, leaving 7 bases not matched to a gene. The CDR3, as DNA: TGTGCCAGCAGCCGGACAGGGGTTCAGCACACTGAAGCTTTCTTT. Amino acid sequence: CASSRTGVQHTEAFF.

V usage is TRBV4-3 and J usage is TRBJ2-7; a weak D match, TRBD2 (6 bases). The CDR3 sequence is 16 residues long. The V and J ends lost 0 bases and 0 bases respectively, with 12 bases between them. Germline V gene sequence: CDR1 LGHNA, CDR2 YSLEER. CDR3 DNA sequence: TGCGCCAGCAGCCAAGATCGCGGGGAGAACTCCTACGAGCAGTACTTC. The encoded protein is CASSQDRGENSYEQYF.

The chain carries TRBV4-1 and TRBJ1-1; perhaps TRBD1 as D (5 bases). Germline CDR1 and CDR2: MGHRA and YSYEKL. The V and J ends lost 1 base and 1 base respectively, with 13 bases between them. The CDR3 loop spans 16 amino acids. CDR3: CASSQGRGGRNTEAFF. The CDR3 DNA sequence: TGCGCCAGCAGCCAAGGCCGGGGGGGACGGAACACTGAAGCTTTCTTT.

This rearrangement joins TRBV6-6 to TRBJ1-5; TRBD1 is a possible D gene (6 bases). Germline-derived CDR1 and CDR2 are MNHNY and SVGAGI (reference sequence). V was shortened by 1 base and J by 3 bases, with 13 bases between the two germline ends. This CDR3 has 16 residues. CDR3 sequence (DNA): TGTGCCAGCAGTTACTATGGGGACACGGTCAATCAGCCCCAGCATTTT. The encoded protein is CASSYYGDTVNQPQHF.

This clone was observed a handful of times. The rearrangement joins TRBV5-1 to TRBJ2-7; TRBD1 matches at 8 bases. This CDR3 spans 17 amino acids. Germline lookup yields CDR1 SGHRS and CDR2 YFSETQ. The ends lost 0 bases at V and 6 bases at J; junction bases unmatched: 14. CDR3 residues: CASSLAHALDRAREQYF. The CDR3 DNA sequence: TGCGCCAGCAGCTTGGCTCACGCTCTGGACAGGGCACGCGAGCAGTACTTC.

The V call is TRBV24-1, the J call TRBJ2-2; weak D call: TRBD2 (5 bases). Trimming removed 5 bases at V and 3 bases at J, with 9 bases between. CDR3 length equals 14 residues. From germline, CDR1 is KGHDR and CDR2 SFDVKD. This CDR3 is CATSGEEDTGELFF. The CDR3 DNA follows: TGTGCCACCAGTGGAGAGGAGGACACCGGGGAGCTGTTTTTT.

V and J are TRBV5-4 and TRBJ2-5; D is uncertain. Trimming removed 0 bases from V and 5 bases from J, with 8 bases in between. Germline-derived CDR1 and CDR2 are SGHNT and YYREEE (reference sequence). This CDR3 contains 13 residues. CDR3 in DNA: TGTGCCAGCAGCTTGGTTGTCGGTGAGACCCAGTACTTC. Translated: CASSLVVGETQYF.

The CDR3 nucleotides read TGCAGCGTTGATCAGTCAGATACGCAGTATTTT. This gives the protein CSVDQSDTQYF. This chain connects TRBV29-1 to TRBJ2-3, with D uncertain. Trimming shortened V by 3 bases and J by 4 bases, and 5 bases separated the two germline ends. Germline loops: CDR1 SQVTM, CDR2 ANQGSEA. The CDR3 has 11 amino acids.

The chain recombines TRBV5-5 with TRBJ1-6; D is undetermined. The CDR3 runs 16 residues. With 0 bases removed from V and 11 bases from J, the gap between germline ends came to 18 bases. CDR1 is SGHKS and CDR2 is YYEKEE in the germline V gene (reference sequence). CDR3 sequence: CASSLGERENLPPLHF. The CDR3 region has the DNA TGTGCCAGCAGCTTGGGCGAGAGGGAGAATTTACCACCCCTCCACTTT.

The chain is built from TRBV9 and TRBJ2-5; no firm D call. This CDR3 has 15 residues. V dropped 4 bases and J dropped 5 bases, with 18 bases sitting between them. CDR1 is SGDLS, CDR2 YYNGEE, per germline. This CDR3 reads CASSLTRMEPETQYF. The CDR3 coding sequence is TGTGCCAGCAGCCTAACCCGGATGGAACCGGAGACCCAGTACTTC.

The genes are TRBV3-1 (or the pseudogene TRBV3-2) and TRBJ1-1; D is ambiguous. Germline-derived CDR1 and CDR2 are LGHDT and YNNKEL (reference sequence). The V end lost 4 bases, the J end lost 0 bases, and 15 bases lay between the germline ends. The CDR3 spans 16 residues. CDR3 DNA: TGTGCCAGCAGCCTCTTTTTAACGTCAATGAACACTGAAGCTTTCTTT. It translates to CASSLFLTSMNTEAFF.

This chain links TRBV4-3 with TRBJ2-3; 10 bases match TRBD2. J gave up 7 bases and V 0 bases, and 10 bases lay outside the gene matches. Germline V lookup: CDR1 LGHNA, CDR2 YSLEER. This CDR3 comprises 17 residues. The DNA for the CDR3 is TGCGCCAGCAGCCAAGATCCTCCTAGCGGGGGTTTGAATACGCAGTATTTT. Translating gives CASSQDPPSGGLNTQYF.

Here the CDR3 DNA reads TGTGCCAGCAGCTTAAGGGCGTCAACAAACACCGGGGAGCTGTTTTTT. It yields the protein CASSLRASTNTGELFF. V gene TRBV7-2 combines with J gene TRBJ2-2; D is unresolved. Trimming took 2 bases from V and 2 from J, leaving 12 bases between them. Germline V gives CDR1 SGHTA, CDR2 FQGNSA. The CDR3 consists of 16 residues. Variable domain in full (rest from reference TRBV7-2 and TRBJ2-2): GAGVSQSPSNKVTEKGKDVELRCDPISGHTALYWYRQSLGQGLEFLIYFQGNSAPDKSGLPSDRFSAERTGGSVSTLTIQRTQQEDSAVYLCASSLRASTNTGELFFGEGSRLTVL.

This clone showed up just once. This chain uses TRBV7-9 with TRBJ1-1, with TRBD1 identical over 10 bases. The CDR3 is made up of 16 amino acids. V gave up 5 bases and J gave up 4 bases; unmatched junction bases: 10. Germline values: CDR1 SEHNR, CDR2 FQNEAQ (reference sequence). CDR3 DNA: TGTGCCAGCAGCCCAAGGGACAGGGGTGGCATCACTGAAGCTTTCTTT. Its protein is CASSPRDRGGITEAFF. Using reference TRBV7-9 and TRBJ1-1 for the parts outside the CDR3, the full variable domain is DTGVSQNPRHKITKRGQNVTFRCDPISEHNRLYWYRQTLGQGPEFLTYFQNEAQLEKSRLLSDRFSAERPKGSFSTLEIQRTEQGDSAMYLCASSPRDRGGITEAFFGQGTRLTVV.

The chain has TRBV19 and TRBJ1-3, with D perhaps matching TRBD1 (5 bases). The germline CDR1 and CDR2 sequences are LNHDA and SQIVND (reference sequence). Trimming took 6 bases from V and 2 from J, leaving 11 bases between them. The CDR3 loop spans 14 amino acids. CDR3 in amino acids: CASRPEGTGNTIYF. Written as DNA, the CDR3 is TGTGCCAGTAGGCCGGAGGGGACTGGAAACACCATATATTTT.

This clone was detected only once. The chain has TRBV10-2 and TRBJ2-5; D is possibly TRBD2 (5 bases). Germline loops: CDR1 WSHSY, CDR2 SAAADI. The CDR3 spans 15 residues. The V end was cut by 3 bases, the J end by 2 bases, with 13 bases between. The DNA of the CDR3 is TGCGCCAGCAGTGATTTAGGTGGACTTCAAGAGACCCAGTACTTC. Translating gives CASSDLGGLQETQYF.

This chain uses TRBV6-5 with TRBJ1-2, with D maybe TRBD1 (6 bases). The V gene's germline CDR1 is MNHEY and CDR2 SVGAGI. Trimming removed 4 bases at V and 5 bases at J, with 17 bases between. The CDR3 sequence is 15 residues long. For the CDR3, the DNA is TGTGCCAGCAGTTTCGGGGGGATGGGGACATATGGCTACACCTTC. This codes for CASSFGGMGTYGYTF.

The J gene is TRBJ2-3, the V gene TRBV5-4; D might be TRBD2 (5 bases). The germline V gene has CDR1 SGHNT and CDR2 YYREEE (reference sequence). Trimming cost V 2 bases and J 6 bases, with 16 bases left between them. The length of the CDR3 is 15 residues. The CDR3 protein is CASSLFRGSSDTQYF. Here the CDR3 DNA reads TGTGCCAGCAGCTTATTTCGGGGTTCATCGGATACGCAGTATTTT.

Worth noting for this clone: Distinct nucleotide sequences in the sample also encode this CDR3. This rearrangement joins TRBV7-2 to TRBJ1-4; unclear D gene. Germline V gene lookup returns CDR1 SGHTA and CDR2 FQGNSA. CDR3 length: 14 amino acids. The V end was cut by 0 bases, the J end by 0 bases, with 2 bases between. CDR3 protein: CASSLAATNEKLFF. CDR3 sequence (DNA): TGTGCCAGCAGCTTAGCTGCAACTAATGAAAAACTGTTTTTT.

This clone was seen at least ten times. This chain connects TRBV7-9 to TRBJ2-1, with 12 nucleotides matching TRBD2. Germline-derived CDR1 and CDR2 are SEHNR and FQNEAQ (reference sequence). This CDR3 comprises 16 residues. With V trimmed by 0 bases and J by 5 bases, 2 bases remained unmatched. The CDR3, as DNA: TGTGCCAGCAGCTTAGCGCCTAGCGGGGGGGACAATGAGCAGTTCTTC. Amino acid sequence: CASSLAPSGGDNEQFF.

The rearrangement links TRBV6-1 to TRBJ1-1, with D perhaps matching TRBD1 (6 bases). Between the trimmed V and J ends, which lost 6 bases and 3 bases, there was a span of 14 bases. The CDR3 has 14 residues. The germline CDR1 and CDR2 sequences are MNHNS and SASEGT. The CDR3 DNA sequence: TGTGCCAGCAGAGAGAGGGGGGGGGACACTGAAGCTTTCTTT. Protein: CASRERGGDTEAFF.

This clone has just one count. The V and J genes are TRBV19 and TRBJ2-2, with D possibly TRBD2 on 6 matching bases. Germline CDR1 is LNHDA and CDR2 is SQIVND (reference sequence). The ends were cut back, 3 bases at V and 5 bases at J, with 13 bases in the middle. This CDR3 is 15 amino acids long. CDR3 coding DNA: TGTGCCAGTAGTATGGGGGGAATGGGAACCGGGGAGCTGTTTTTT. Amino acids: CASSMGGMGTGELFF.

This chain joins TRBV20-1 and TRBJ1-2; 10 bases match TRBD1. This CDR3 spans 11 amino acids. Germline CDR1 DFQATT, CDR2 SNEGSKA (reference sequence). The trim removed 3 bases at V and 13 bases at J, leaving 5 bases unmatched. CDR3: CSARGQGYSTF. Here the CDR3 DNA reads TGCAGTGCTAGGGGACAGGGGTACTCCACCTTC.

This chain connects TRBV6-5 to TRBJ2-7, with a possible D match to TRBD1 (5 bases). V was cut by 9 bases and J by 6 bases, with 12 bases left in between. CDR3 length: 11 amino acids. CDR1 MNHEY and CDR2 SVGAGI come from the germline V gene. CDR3 sequence: CASKIGAEQYF. CDR3 DNA: TGTGCCAGTAAGATAGGGGCCGAGCAGTACTTC.

The chain carries TRBV19 and TRBJ2-1; 10 nucleotides align to TRBD2. V lost 6 bases to trimming and J lost 3 bases; unmatched junction nucleotides: 8. Per the germline V gene, CDR1 is LNHDA and CDR2 is SQIVND (reference sequence). The CDR3 has 16 amino acids. This CDR3 reads CASSPGLAANYNEQFF. CDR3 nucleotide sequence: TGTGCCAGTAGCCCCGGACTAGCGGCTAACTACAATGAGCAGTTCTTC.